Each of the 5 T cell receptor beta chains below was sequenced from the same sample in a study of cytomegalovirus exposure and HLA in healthy donors. 60 Vbeta and 13 Jbeta primers were used in PCR. Profiled with immunoSEQ multiplex PCR; TCRdb holds only in-frame clones, not every one. The sample has 95,000 to 100,000 clones, approximately 71% seen once. The sample consisted of PBMCs. The receptors derive from a female donor in good health and CMV-seronegative.

This clone was seen more than once but under ten times. The CDR3 region has the DNA TGTGCCAGCAGCTTGGTTCCGGACAGTTCAACTAATGAAAAACTGTTTTTT. Protein sequence: CASSLVPDSSTNEKLFF. V usage is TRBV5-8 and J usage is TRBJ1-4; D might be TRBD1 (6 bases). Germline values: CDR1 SGHTS, CDR2 YDEGEE. This CDR3 spans 17 amino acids. V dropped 0 bases and J dropped 0 bases, with 12 bases sitting between them.

This clone was found once. CDR3 region: CASSLGRGQNYGYTF. CDR3 in DNA: TGTGCCAGCAGCTTAGGCAGGGGTCAGAACTATGGCTACACCTTC. V is TRBV13 and J is TRBJ1-2; tentative D call: TRBD1 (6 bases). The CDR3 totals 15 residues. Germline assignment: CDR1 PRHDT and CDR2 FYEKMQ (reference sequence). V lost 0 bases and J lost 2, with 10 bases in between.

The V call is TRBV7-3, the J call TRBJ2-7; D might be TRBD2 (6 bases). The ends were cut back, 5 bases at V and 3 bases at J, with 14 bases in the middle. This CDR3 is 14 amino acids long. Germline assignment: CDR1 SGHTA and CDR2 FQGTGA. Here the CDR3 reads CASSVGGRLYEQYF. The CDR3 bases are TGTGCCAGCAGCGTGGGGGGAAGGCTCTACGAGCAGTACTTC.

J is TRBJ1-5 and V is TRBV28; D is undetermined. V was clipped by 6 bases and J by 10 bases, with 10 bases between them. This CDR3 has 11 residues. Germline values: CDR1 MDHEN, CDR2 SYDVKM. CDR3 DNA: TGTGCCAGCAGCTTGTCAGGACCCCAGCATTTT. It is translated as CASSLSGPQHF.

This chain connects TRBV10-1 to TRBJ1-2; possibly TRBD1 for D (6 bases). CDR1 is WNHNN and CDR2 is SYGVQD in the germline V gene (reference sequence). The ends were cut back, 3 bases at V and 4 bases at J, with 12 bases in the middle. The CDR3 runs 14 residues. The CDR3 DNA sequence: TGCGCCAGCAGTGAAGGACAGAGGGGCTATGGCTACACCTTC. It encodes CASSEGQRGYGYTF.